The 24 T cell receptor beta chains below all came from one sample that was sequenced in a study of blood T cell repertoires in COVID-19. Clones were read by immunoSEQ multiplex PCR, and TCRdb kept only the in-frame ones, dropping some. This sample has around 700,000 clones, with around 89% found just once. The sequencing input was peripheral blood. The receptors here all came from a woman aged 18-29 years with acute or convalescent COVID-19.

Concerning this clone: At one of its ends the junction is not consistent with the germline gene, which may arise from a read error. The chain carries TRBV6-5 and TRBJ1-1, with TRBD1 matching 7 bases. Germline values: CDR1 MNHEY, CDR2 SVGAGI. This CDR3 spans 16 amino acids. The DNA of the CDR3 is TGTGCCAGCAGTTACGACAGGGACACCCTGAACGCTGAAGCTTTCTTT. Residues: CASSYDRDTLNAEAFF.

The J gene is TRBJ2-3, the V gene TRBV29-1; a possible D gene is TRBD2 (5 bases). V was clipped by 4 bases and J by 5 bases, with 10 bases between them. CDR1 is SQVTM, CDR2 ANQGSEA, per germline. The CDR3 length is 12 residues. In nucleotides, the CDR3 is TGCAGCGTTGCCGGGGTGGGAGATACGCAGTATTTT. Protein: CSVAGVGDTQYF.

The rearrangement links TRBV2 to TRBJ2-1, with TRBD2 matching 12 bases. J gave up 6 bases and V 9 bases, and 15 bases lay outside the gene matches. The germline CDR1 and CDR2 sequences are SNHLY and FYNNEI. The CDR3 consists of 17 residues. CDR3 protein: CASDMRTSGGYGNEQFF. The CDR3 coding sequence is TGTGCCAGTGACATGCGTACTAGCGGGGGGTATGGCAATGAGCAGTTCTTC.

The CDR3, as DNA: TGTGCCAGTAGCGACGCGGGGGCCTCCTACAATGAGCAGTTCTTC. This gives the protein CASSDAGASYNEQFF. The chain uses TRBV19 and TRBJ2-1; a possible D gene is TRBD2 (7 bases). The V gene's germline CDR1 is LNHDA and CDR2 SQIVND (reference sequence). The CDR3 length is 15 residues. With 6 bases removed from V and 0 bases from J, the gap between germline ends came to 12 bases.

The chain joins TRBV7-2 to TRBJ1-1; D uncertain. The germline V gene encodes CDR1 SGHTA and CDR2 FQGNSA. The CDR3 sequence is 13 residues long. Trimming removed 5 bases from V and 3 bases from J, with 10 bases in between. Written as DNA, the CDR3 is TGTGCCAGCAGCCGCAGTCGGGACACTGAAGCTTTCTTT. Translated: CASSRSRDTEAFF. Full variable domain (missing parts from reference TRBV7-2 and TRBJ1-1): GAGVSQSPSNKVTEKGKDVELRCDPISGHTALYWYRQSLGQGLEFLIYFQGNSAPDKSGLPSDRFSAERTGGSVSTLTIQRTQQEDSAVYLCASSRSRDTEAFFGQGTRLTVV.

This rearrangement joins TRBV6-1 to TRBJ2-1, with D perhaps matching TRBD2 (6 bases). This CDR3 has 14 residues. In germline, CDR1 is MNHNS, CDR2 SASEGT. V shed 0 bases and J shed 10 bases, with 13 bases lying between them. CDR3 sequence (DNA): TGTGCCAGCAGTGAAGCGGTCGGGGGACGCGAGCAGTTCTTC. Protein product: CASSEAVGGREQFF.

The genes are TRBV14 and TRBJ2-7; D is perhaps TRBD2 (5 bases). Deletions cut 1 base from V and 0 bases from J, with 10 bases between. CDR3 length equals 15 residues. Germline values: CDR1 SGHDN, CDR2 FVKESK. The CDR3 region has the DNA TGTGCCAGCAGCCAAGCCGGGATACTCTCCTACGAGCAGTACTTC. Its protein product is CASSQAGILSYEQYF.

This sequence joins TRBV1 and TRBJ2-7; the D call TRBD2 from the table was never checked on the DNA. TRBV1 is noted as a pseudogene. The CDR3 is made up of 15 amino acids. The CDR3 loop reads CTSSPSSGGSYEQYF. In nucleotides, the CDR3 is TGCACCAGCAGCCCATCTAGCGGGGGCTCCTACGAGCAGTACTTC.

The chain recombines TRBV3-1 (or the pseudogene TRBV3-2) with TRBJ2-5, with 8 bases identical to TRBD2. The CDR3 totals 13 residues. Trimming at V came to 5 bases and at J to 4 bases, leaving 3 bases not matched to a gene. Germline values: CDR1 LGHDT, CDR2 YNNKEL (reference sequence). The DNA for the CDR3 is TGTGCCAGCAGCAGAGGGACTAGAGAGACCCAGTACTTC. Translation: CASSRGTRETQYF.

This rearrangement joins TRBV9 to TRBJ2-2, with 10 positions matching TRBD2. V lost 1 base to trimming and J lost 4 bases; unmatched junction nucleotides: 7. CDR1 is SGDLS and CDR2 is YYNGEE in the germline V gene. The CDR3 runs to 17 residues. The CDR3 protein is CASSVLAGAFGTGELFF. Here the CDR3 DNA reads TGTGCCAGCAGCGTACTAGCGGGGGCCTTTGGCACCGGGGAGCTGTTTTTT.

The chain employs TRBV10-3 and TRBJ1-2; 8 bases are shared with TRBD1. This CDR3 spans 15 amino acids. V lost 3 bases to trimming and J lost 3 bases; unmatched junction nucleotides: 6. Germline CDR1 ENHRY, CDR2 SYGVKD. CDR3 protein: CAISEQGGGYYGYTF. The CDR3 region has the DNA TGTGCCATCAGTGAACAGGGGGGAGGTTACTATGGCTACACCTTC.

This clone was observed a handful of times. In DNA form, the CDR3 reads TGTGCCAGTAGTATAGTATTAGCGAGCTCCTACGAGCAGTACTTC. Amino acids: CASSIVLASSYEQYF. The chain uses TRBV19 and TRBJ2-7; D might be TRBD2 (5 bases). The CDR3 sequence is 15 residues long. Germline CDR1 is LNHDA and CDR2 is SQIVND (reference sequence). The ends were cut back, 1 base at V and 0 bases at J, with 10 bases in the middle.

V and J are TRBV21-1 and TRBJ2-3; TRBD2 is the table's D call and was not checked against the DNA. TRBV21-1 is listed as a pseudogene. This CDR3 spans 17 amino acids. CDR3: CASSKEGSGASTDTQYF. For the CDR3, the DNA is TGTGCCAGCAGCAAAGAGGGTAGCGGGGCCTCCACAGATACGCAGTATTTT.

This clone has only one observation. This chain uses TRBV7-9 with TRBJ1-5; 9 bases line up with TRBD1. This CDR3 region has 17 residues. The J segment lost 1 base and the V segment lost 5 bases, leaving 9 bases of the junction unmatched. The germline CDR1 and CDR2 sequences are SEHNR and FQNEAQ (reference sequence). CDR3 sequence: CASSPGTGYGSNQPQHF. In DNA, the CDR3 is TGTGCCAGCAGCCCCGGGACAGGGTATGGAAGCAATCAGCCCCAGCATTTT.

This chain uses TRBV29-1 with TRBJ1-1; possible D gene TRBD1, 5 bases. The CDR3 totals 13 residues. The germline gives CDR1 SQVTM, CDR2 ANQGSEA. V was cut by 7 bases and J by 1 base, with 13 bases left in between. The CDR3 DNA follows: TGCAGCGCCCACACAGGACAGAACACTGAAGCTTTCTTT. Encoded protein: CSAHTGQNTEAFF.

This clone showed up just once. Other DNA sequences in this sample translate to the same CDR3. The rearrangement uses TRBV19 and TRBJ2-3; TRBD1 is a possible D gene (5 bases). The CDR3 runs 15 residues. Germline CDR1 is LNHDA and CDR2 is SQIVND (reference sequence). The germline V and J ends were trimmed by 1 base and 0 bases, with 8 bases remaining between them. The CDR3 DNA reads as TGTGCCAGTAGTATAGGGGGCACTAGCACAGATACGCAGTATTTT. Translated, it gives CASSIGGTSTDTQYF.

The CDR3 loop is CASSSGIYNSPLHF. The CDR3 nucleotides read TGTGCCAGCAGCTCAGGGATCTATAATTCACCCCTCCACTTT. This chain uses TRBV5-6 with TRBJ1-6, with TRBD1 as a possible D gene (5 bases). CDR1 SGHDT and CDR2 YYEEEE come from the germline V gene. The ends were cut back, 3 bases at V and 3 bases at J, with 7 bases in the middle. The CDR3 has 14 residues.

The chain employs TRBV18 and TRBJ1-5; TRBD1 agrees at 7 bases. In germline, CDR1 is KGHSH, CDR2 LQKENI. V dropped 6 bases and J dropped 5; count of bases not matched to a gene: 7. CDR3 size: 14 residues. Written as DNA, the CDR3 is TGTGCCAGCTCGGCCACAGGGGTTGATCAGCCCCAGCATTTT. Residues: CASSATGVDQPQHF.

The genes are TRBV20-1 and TRBJ2-7, with a weak D call TRBD1 (6 bases). The CDR3 extends over 14 amino acids. Trimming stripped 3 bases from V and 0 bases from J, with 12 bases between. Germline-derived CDR1 and CDR2 are DFQATT and SNEGSKA (reference sequence). The DNA for the CDR3 is TGCAGTGCTAGTTCGAGGACAGACTCCTACGAGCAGTACTTC. It codes for CSASSRTDSYEQYF.

The CDR3 protein is CASGLSGGNSPLHF. Written as DNA, the CDR3 is TGTGCTAGTGGTTTGTCGGGGGGCAACTCACCCCTCCACTTT. This chain uses TRBV12-5 with TRBJ1-6; tentatively, D is TRBD1 (6 bases). The CDR3 extends over 14 amino acids. V was cut by 2 bases and J by 10 bases, with 12 bases left in between. Germline V gene data show CDR1 as LGHNT and CDR2 as FRNRAP.

The rearrangement uses TRBV11-3 and TRBJ2-3; no firm D call. CDR1 and CDR2 from the germline V gene are SGHNT and YENEEA. V was pared by 1 base and J by 6 bases, with 8 bases between. This CDR3 is built from 13 residues. This CDR3 reads CASSLGASDTQYF. The CDR3 nucleotides read TGTGCCAGCAGCTTAGGAGCGAGCGATACGCAGTATTTT.

The chain is built from TRBV18 and TRBJ2-7; D is unclear. The germline V gene encodes CDR1 KGHSH and CDR2 LQKENI. This CDR3 has 13 amino acids. V shed 3 bases and J shed 2 bases, with 8 bases lying between them. As DNA, the CDR3 is TGTGCCAGCTCACCCACCGAGACCTACGAGCAGTACTTC. Its translation is CASSPTETYEQYF.

The chain uses TRBV18 and TRBJ2-1, with 8 bases lining up with TRBD2. After removal of 3 bases from V and 6 bases from J, the junction contained 10 bases not matched to a gene. CDR1 and CDR2 from the germline V gene are KGHSH and LQKENI. This CDR3 spans 16 amino acids. CDR3 coding DNA: TGTGCCAGCTCACCGCGCGAAGCGGGGGTAGTCAATGAGCAGTTCTTC. Translating gives CASSPREAGVVNEQFF.

This clone was detected only once. The rearrangement joins TRBV21-1 to TRBJ2-7; the table's D gene call, TRBD2, was not cross checked with the DNA. TRBV21-1 is recorded as a pseudogene. The length of the CDR3 is 22 residues. The CDR3 spells CASSKNFHDGYVGGIGAYEQYF. The CDR3 DNA is TGTGCCAGCAGCAAAAATTTCCATGACGGTTATGTCGGGGGGATCGGCGCCTACGAGCAGTACTTC.